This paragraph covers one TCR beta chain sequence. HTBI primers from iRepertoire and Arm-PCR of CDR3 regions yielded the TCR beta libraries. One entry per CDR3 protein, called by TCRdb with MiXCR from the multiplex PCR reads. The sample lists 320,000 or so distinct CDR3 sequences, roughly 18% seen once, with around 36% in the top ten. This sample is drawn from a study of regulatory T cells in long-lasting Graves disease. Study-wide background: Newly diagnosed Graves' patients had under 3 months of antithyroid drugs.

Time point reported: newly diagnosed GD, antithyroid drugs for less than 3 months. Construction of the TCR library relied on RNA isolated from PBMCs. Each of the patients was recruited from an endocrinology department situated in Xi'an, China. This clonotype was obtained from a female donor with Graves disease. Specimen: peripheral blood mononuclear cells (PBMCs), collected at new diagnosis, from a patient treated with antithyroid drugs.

The CDR3 region is CAISESGAGGLANVLTF. Here the CDR3 DNA reads TGTGCCATCAGTGAGTCGGGTGCAGGGGGGTTGGCCAACGTCCTGACTTTC. V usage is TRBV10-3 and J usage is TRBJ2-6; tentative D call: TRBD1 (7 bases). The CDR3 length is 17 residues. From germline, CDR1 is ENHRY and CDR2 SYGVKD. V was clipped by 0 bases and J by 6 bases, with 15 bases between them.